The text below deals with one TCR beta chain. The repertoire was sequenced with immunoSEQ multiplex PCR; TCRdb's copy has only in-frame clones and lacks some. The repertoire holds 35,000 to 40,000 clones, with just under 75% as singletons. This sample stems from a study of blood T cell repertoires in COVID-19. Study information: Researchers got acute and convalescent COVID-19 samples from the United States, Italy and Spain.

Germline loops: CDR1 SGHTA, CDR2 FQGNSA. CDR3 size: 14 residues. The V segment lost 6 bases and the J segment 5 bases; nucleotides outside the gene matches: 8. This sequence joins TRBV7-2 and TRBJ2-7, with 9 bases that match TRBD1. The sequencing sample was made of peripheral blood. This TCR came from a man in his sixties or seventies with COVID-19, enrolled during active disease. For the CDR3, the DNA is TGTGCCAGCAGACCGGGACAGGGAGTCCACGAGCAGTACTTC. This sequence encodes CASRPGQGVHEQYF.